Listed here is a single T cell receptor (beta chain). This sample was included in a study of blood T cell repertoires in COVID-19. Overall study: Samples taken during acute and convalescent COVID-19 were collected in the United States, Italy and Spain. PBMCs, B-cell-depleted T cells, or T cells were the source of the cDNA or gDNA that made up the material.

The CDR3 runs 17 residues. V shed 0 bases and J shed 6 bases, with 21 bases lying between them. Looked up from germline, CDR1 is SGHRS and CDR2 is YFSETQ. In the original workflow: Amplification of reference gene primers provided the estimated nucleated cell counts. Only in-frame clones appear in the TCRdb table, and some are missing; sequencing was by immunoSEQ multiplex PCR. V, J and clone size reflect that table, while D and trimming were determined from the DNA. The repertoire holds about 140,000 clones, around nine tenths seen once, with around 1.7% in the top ten. The sequenced material came from peripheral blood. This chain links TRBV5-1 with TRBJ1-2; weak D call: TRBD1 (5 bases). This TCR was sampled from a woman aged 50 to 60 with acute or convalescent COVID-19. CDR3 residues: CASSLAATPGTLNGYTF. Written as DNA, the CDR3 is TGCGCCAGCAGCTTGGCTGCCACCCCAGGGACTTTAAATGGCTACACCTTC.